This entry is about one TCR beta chain. Antigen specificity is unknown. These data belong to a study of OX40 agonist ivuxolimab in advanced cancers. Study outcomes and limitations: In the expanded peripheral T cells, antigen specificity was never determined. The mean number of expanded clones was higher in CD8+ T cells than in CD4+.

Exclusion of a patient followed from autoimmune disease history or systemic immunosuppression. Germline CDR1 SGHRS, CDR2 YFSETQ. CDR3 length: 21 amino acids. Trimming took 3 bases from V and 2 from J; bases not matched to a gene: 23. Profiled with immunoSEQ multiplex PCR; TCRdb holds only in-frame clones, not every one. The table includes 55,000 to 65,000 clones, about 88% detected once. The TCR was taken from an adult with an advanced solid tumor such as melanoma, head and neck, liver or kidney cancer. The J gene is TRBJ2-3, the V gene TRBV5-1, with 8 bases fitting TRBD2. Sequencing was performed on CD4+ or CD8+ T cells sorted from blood, taken in a trial of the OX40 agonist ivuxolimab. This CDR3 reads CASSSRRSQGRASGFTDTQYF. CDR3 nucleotide sequence: TGCGCCAGCAGCTCTCGTAGGTCACAGGGCCGGGCTAGCGGGTTCACAGATACGCAGTATTTT.